Here is one TCR beta chain with its context. Study processing details: Estimation of nucleated cell counts relied on the amplification of reference gene primers. Assay used: immunoSEQ multiplex PCR; TCRdb lists only in-frame clones, some missing. D and trimming were read from the DNA, whereas the V and J calls and clone size are those reported in that table. The sample holds 95,000 to 120,000 clones, approximately 85% seen once. This sample is drawn from a study of blood T cell repertoires in COVID-19. The wider study: Samples of COVID-19 (acute and convalescent) were obtained from the United States, Italy and Spain. In each case, the material was cDNA or gDNA derived from T cells, B-cell-depleted T cells, or PBMCs.

Sequencing was done on a sample of peripheral blood. This sequence was found in a human donor in a cohort sampled during active COVID-19.

This chain's CDR3 is CASSQSGRYGGNTF. The CDR3 DNA sequence: TGTGCCAGCAGCCAGAGCGGGCGGTATGGCGGGAACACCTTC. The chain has TRBV3-1 (or the pseudogene TRBV3-2) and TRBJ1-2; no clear D. This CDR3 has 14 residues. Trimming took off 3 bases at V and 12 bases at J, with 20 bases between the two ends. CDR1 is LGHDT, CDR2 YNNKEL, per germline (reference sequence).